This T cell receptor beta chain comes out of a study of graft-versus-host responses after intestinal transplantation. Study overall: As for transplant type, recipients had multivisceral, liver-intestinal, or isolated intestinal grafts. Following induction with anti-thymocyte globulin, all recipients were given tacrolimus and steroids for two to three years. Study outcomes and limitations: When patients had graft-donor T cell macrochimerism, their allografts held high graft-versus-host to host-versus-graft clonal ratios. With peak circulating GvH clone levels came an association with early post-transplant HvG declines.

TCRdb keeps only in-frame clones here, not all; method: immunoSEQ multiplex PCR. This table has thousands of clones, about 85% appearing once. To release intraepithelial and lamina propria lymphocytes, the graft tissue was processed. A single count supports this clone. Its specificity is not known. CDR3 length equals 14 residues. With 1 base removed from V and 0 bases from J, the gap between germline ends came to 5 bases. Germline loops: CDR1 SGHRS, CDR2 YFSETQ. This chain connects TRBV5-1 to TRBJ2-1, with D uncertain. The TCR originated in a human patient who received an intestinal transplant, so some T cells may come from the graft donor. The sample in question was ileum tissue, obtained 156 days after intestinal transplant. CDR3 in DNA: TGCGCCAGCAGCTTGTTCAGCTCCTACAATGAGCAGTTCTTC. Protein sequence: CASSLFSSYNEQFF.